Listed here are 32 T cell receptor beta chains from one sample, sequenced in a study of siplizumab effects on memory and regulatory T cells. Produced via immunoSEQ multiplex PCR; TCRdb's table is partial and in-frame only. The table records 99,000 or so clones, about 92% of them present only once. The source material was CD4+ T cells sorted from blood. Receptor source: a human donor in good health.

V is TRBV5-6 and J is TRBJ2-7; 7 bases map to TRBD1. This CDR3 is 13 amino acids long. Per the germline V gene, CDR1 is SGHDT and CDR2 is YYEEEE. J lost 6 bases, V lost 5 bases, and 8 bases had no gene match. The CDR3 DNA reads TGTGCCAGCAGTCGACAGGGAATCCCCGAGCAGTACTTC. Residues: CASSRQGIPEQYF.

The sample holds a few counts of this clone. This chain connects TRBV5-1 to TRBJ1-2; TRBD1 is a possible D gene (5 bases). CDR1 and CDR2 from the germline V gene are SGHRS and YFSETQ. Trimming left V 1 base short and J 8 bases short, with 12 bases between. The CDR3 runs to 13 residues. CDR3 sequence: CASSLNLEGGYTF. The CDR3 DNA is TGCGCCAGCAGCTTGAACCTCGAGGGGGGCTACACCTTC.

V gene TRBV4-1 combines with J gene TRBJ2-1, with 8 bases lining up with TRBD2. The CDR3 length is 17 residues. CDR1 and CDR2 (germline): MGHRA, YSYEKL. With V trimmed by 0 bases and J by 2 bases, 6 bases remained unmatched. Here the CDR3 DNA reads TGCGCCAGCAGCCAAGATGGGACTAGGGGGACCTACAATGAGCAGTTCTTC. As protein: CASSQDGTRGTYNEQFF.

This clone was counted once. The J gene is TRBJ2-2, the V gene TRBV18; 8 bases are a match to TRBD2. This CDR3 region has 17 residues. V lost 6 bases and J lost 1; bases outside the gene matches: 10. In germline, CDR1 is KGHSH, CDR2 LQKENI. The CDR3: CASSPSPSGGNTGELFF. The CDR3 bases are TGTGCCAGCTCCCCATCTCCCAGCGGGGGGAACACCGGGGAGCTGTTTTTT.

The chain uses TRBV9 and TRBJ2-1; D tentatively reads TRBD1 or TRBD2 (6 bases each). The CDR3 spans 16 residues. V gave up 3 bases and J gave up 4 bases, with 17 bases separating them. Per the germline V gene, CDR1 is SGDLS and CDR2 is YYNGEE. The CDR3 DNA follows: TGTGCCAGCAGCGCAGAGGACTGGGGGGCTTACAATGAGCAGTTCTTC. Translated, it gives CASSAEDWGAYNEQFF.

This sequence joins TRBV27 and TRBJ2-1; the D gene is possibly TRBD2 (6 bases). The germline gives CDR1 MNHEY, CDR2 SMNVEV (reference sequence). V was pared by 7 bases and J by 0 bases, with 10 bases between. CDR3 length: 14 amino acids. The CDR3 protein is CASTFSGSYNEQFF. CDR3 DNA sequence: TGTGCCAGCACCTTTAGCGGCTCCTACAATGAGCAGTTCTTC.

This CDR3 reads CASSLSASGTSLGNIQYF. CDR3 nucleotide sequence: TGTGCCAGCAGCTTATCTGCTAGCGGGACTTCACTAGGGAACATTCAGTACTTC. The chain carries TRBV7-2 and TRBJ2-4; 9 bases align to TRBD2. The CDR3 spans 18 residues. The V and J ends lost 2 bases and 7 bases, in that order; junction bases with no gene match: 15. CDR1 is SGHTA, CDR2 FQGNSA, per germline.

V is TRBV19 and J is TRBJ2-5, with 10 positions matching TRBD1. V lost 4 bases to trimming and J lost 3 bases; unmatched junction nucleotides: 5. The CDR3 spans 15 residues. CDR1 and CDR2 (germline): LNHDA, SQIVND (reference sequence). The DNA for the CDR3 is TGTGCCAGTAGTAAGGTGACAGGGGGCGAAGAGACCCAGTACTTC. Amino acids: CASSKVTGGEETQYF.

Only one count was recorded for this clone. The V and J genes are TRBV4-2 and TRBJ2-1; maybe TRBD2 (7 bases). V lost 0 bases and J 9 bases, leaving 18 bases between the germline ends. In germline, CDR1 is LGHNA, CDR2 YNFKEQ. CDR3 length equals 16 residues. As DNA, the CDR3 is TGTGCCAGCAGCCAAGAACCGGGGAGGGGGTACGGTGAGCAGTTCTTC. As protein: CASSQEPGRGYGEQFF.

V usage is TRBV30 and J usage is TRBJ2-2, with D maybe TRBD1 (5 bases). Looked up from germline, CDR1 is GTSNPN and CDR2 is SVGIG (reference sequence). This CDR3 region has 13 residues. Trimming removed 1 base at V and 3 bases at J, with 6 bases between. The CDR3 DNA sequence: TGTGCCTGGAGTGGACAGCACACCGGGGAGCTGTTTTTT. Amino acid sequence: CAWSGQHTGELFF.

This clone was seen just once. This sequence joins TRBV5-6 and TRBJ1-1, with 10 bases matching TRBD1. Germline-derived CDR1 and CDR2 are SGHDT and YYEEEE. This CDR3 is 15 amino acids long. V shed 1 base, J shed 4 bases, and the junction held 4 bases outside the gene matches. The CDR3 nucleotides read TGTGCCAGCAGCTTGCGGACAGGGGGTAGCACTGAAGCTTTCTTT. Its protein product is CASSLRTGGSTEAFF.

The chain links TRBV29-1 to TRBJ1-5; maybe TRBD1 (6 bases). Germline V lookup: CDR1 SQVTM, CDR2 ANQGSEA. The CDR3 has 13 residues. V lost 4 bases, J lost 4 bases, and 11 bases lay in between. As DNA, the CDR3 is TGCAGCGTTGCAGGGGAAAGAAATCAGCCCCAGCATTTT. It specifies CSVAGERNQPQHF.

This clone was seen just once. V and J are TRBV15 and TRBJ1-5; possible D gene TRBD1, 6 bases. The CDR3 runs 14 residues. Germline V gene sequence: CDR1 LNHNV, CDR2 YYDKDF (reference sequence). Between the trimmed V and J ends, which lost 4 bases and 2 bases, there was a span of 9 bases. The DNA for the CDR3 is TGTGCCACCAGCACAACAGGGCGCAATCAGCCCCAGCATTTT. Its translation: CATSTTGRNQPQHF.

V is TRBV28 and J is TRBJ1-4, with a possible D match to TRBD1 (6 bases). The germline CDR1 and CDR2 sequences are MDHEN and SYDVKM. Trimming removed 3 bases at V and 6 bases at J, with 14 bases between. CDR3 length equals 15 residues. The CDR3 nucleotides read TGTGCCAGCAGTTTCGTGTCGGGGACATATGAAAAACTGTTTTTT. Its translation: CASSFVSGTYEKLFF.

V is TRBV25-1 and J is TRBJ2-2; TRBD2 matches at 7 bases. The CDR3 is made up of 15 amino acids. Germline trimming cut 9 bases from V and 1 base from J; bases unmatched to any gene: 8. The germline V gene has CDR1 MGHDK and CDR2 SYGVNS. The CDR3: CARVKTSRNTGELFF. CDR3 sequence (DNA): TGTGCCAGAGTCAAGACTAGCAGGAACACCGGGGAGCTGTTTTTT.

The J gene is TRBJ1-3, the V gene TRBV30, with D perhaps TRBD1 (5 bases). Germline lookup yields CDR1 GTSNPN and CDR2 SVGIG (reference sequence). Trimming took 0 bases from V and 1 from J, leaving 10 bases between them. The CDR3 has 15 residues. The CDR3 bases are TGTGCCTGGAGTGTACAGGAGATTTCTGGAAACACCATATATTTT. It specifies CAWSVQEISGNTIYF.

The genes are TRBV5-4 and TRBJ2-7; 8 bases fit TRBD2. The CDR3 consists of 14 residues. After removal of 4 bases from V and 5 bases from J, the junction contained 8 bases not matched to a gene. Germline loops: CDR1 SGHNT, CDR2 YYREEE (reference sequence). The CDR3 coding sequence is TGTGCCAGCAGCCCGGTCGGGAGGGGCGACGAGCAGTACTTC. This sequence encodes CASSPVGRGDEQYF.

This chain links TRBV7-2 with TRBJ2-2; 8 positions match TRBD2. The CDR3 length is 17 residues. The trim removed 7 bases at V and 3 bases at J, leaving 13 bases unmatched. Germline CDR1 SGHTA, CDR2 FQGNSA. This chain's CDR3 is CASTPPGRAVDTGELFF. In DNA form, the CDR3 reads TGTGCCAGCACCCCCCCCGGGAGGGCCGTTGACACCGGGGAGCTGTTTTTT.

This clone was seen a single time. This chain joins TRBV6-6 and TRBJ1-4; weak D call: TRBD1 (5 bases). V was shortened by 2 bases and J by 7 bases, with 14 bases between the two germline ends. The CDR3 spans 15 residues. Germline V CDR1 and CDR2: MNHNY, SVGAGI (reference sequence). The CDR3 coding sequence is TGTGCCAGCAGTTACGGGGACGGAGGAAGTGAAAAACTGTTTTTT. The encoded protein is CASSYGDGGSEKLFF.

V usage is TRBV30 and J usage is TRBJ1-1, with D hard to call. The germline V and J ends were trimmed by 2 bases and 5 bases, with 15 bases remaining between them. In germline, CDR1 is GTSNPN, CDR2 SVGIG (reference sequence). The CDR3 sequence is 14 residues long. The CDR3, as DNA: TGTGCCTGGAGTCCCCCGGTTCCGAAAACTGAAGCTTTCTTT. Translated, it gives CAWSPPVPKTEAFF.

This sequence joins TRBV6-5 and TRBJ1-1; the D gene is possibly TRBD1 (5 bases). CDR3 length equals 13 residues. The V gene lost 5 bases and the J gene lost 2 bases, with 9 bases spanning the gap. Germline V CDR1 and CDR2: MNHEY, SVGAGI. CDR3 nucleotide sequence: TGTGCCAGCAGTCGCACAGGTAACACTGAAGCTTTCTTT. It encodes CASSRTGNTEAFF.

This sequence joins TRBV18 and TRBJ2-3; 10 bases fit TRBD2. The CDR3 runs to 16 residues. Unmatched junction bases numbered 8, after V lost 1 base and J lost 7 bases. Germline CDR1 and CDR2: KGHSH and LQKENI. CDR3 coding DNA: TGTGCCAGCTCACCACTCCCTCCTAGCGGGAGTAATACGCAGTATTTT. Translation gives CASSPLPPSGSNTQYF.

This rearrangement joins TRBV5-1 to TRBJ1-1, with D perhaps TRBD1 (6 bases). The CDR3 runs to 16 residues. The V end lost 0 bases, the J end lost 0 bases, and 12 bases lay between the germline ends. CDR1 and CDR2 from the germline V gene are SGHRS and YFSETQ. The DNA of the CDR3 is TGCGCCAGCAGCTTGGAGCAGGGGAACATGAACACTGAAGCTTTCTTT. It yields the protein CASSLEQGNMNTEAFF.

This clone came up once. The V and J genes are TRBV4-3 and TRBJ2-3, with D unclear. The V end was cut by 0 bases, the J end by 5 bases, with 15 bases between. Germline values: CDR1 LGHNA, CDR2 YSLEER. This CDR3 has 16 amino acids. The CDR3 nucleotides read TGCGCCAGCAGCCAAGATAATAGGACCGCCGGAGATACGCAGTATTTT. This sequence encodes CASSQDNRTAGDTQYF.

This chain links TRBV25-1 with TRBJ1-1; weak D call: TRBD1 (6 bases). This CDR3 region has 14 residues. Germline values: CDR1 MGHDK, CDR2 SYGVNS. V lost 6 bases and J 1 base, leaving 12 bases between the germline ends. The CDR3 nucleotides read TGTGCCAGCAGATGGGGACAAGCGAACACTGAAGCTTTCTTT. This translates into CASRWGQANTEAFF.

The chain combines TRBV2 with TRBJ2-2; either TRBD1 or TRBD2 may supply D (6 bases each). Germline V gives CDR1 SNHLY, CDR2 FYNNEI. The CDR3 is 15 amino acids. V was trimmed by 3 bases and J by 5 bases, leaving 13 bases between them. The CDR3 DNA sequence: TGTGCCAGCAGTGAGGCCAGGGGAGGTACCGGGGAGCTGTTTTTT. It is translated as CASSEARGGTGELFF.

This clone was found once. The CDR3 loop reads CASSETISTDTQYF. The CDR3 bases are TGTGCCAGCAGCGAGACAATTAGCACAGATACGCAGTATTTT. The chain uses TRBV6-5 and TRBJ2-3; D not resolved. Trimming took off 6 bases at V and 0 bases at J, with 10 bases between the two ends. This CDR3 comprises 14 residues. The germline CDR1 and CDR2 sequences are MNHEY and SVGAGI.

The chain couples TRBV27 to TRBJ1-6; D remains unclear. V lost 3 bases and J lost 9, with 12 bases in between. Germline loops: CDR1 MNHEY, CDR2 SMNVEV (reference sequence). The length of the CDR3 is 14 residues. Here the CDR3 reads CASSFYPKGSPLHF. The CDR3 DNA reads TGTGCCAGCAGTTTTTACCCTAAGGGTTCACCCCTCCACTTT.

CDR3 sequence: CASSYPSGSGETQYF. CDR3 bases: TGTGCCAGCAGTTACCCTAGCGGGAGCGGTGAGACCCAGTACTTC. The chain is built from TRBV6-5 and TRBJ2-5; TRBD2 matches at 10 bases. The germline CDR1 and CDR2 sequences are MNHEY and SVGAGI. V trimming: 2 bases; J trimming: 5 bases; junction bases outside the gene matches: 5. The CDR3 sequence is 15 residues long.

The chain couples TRBV19 to TRBJ2-1; D not resolved. CDR3 length: 11 residues. Trimming stripped 8 bases from V and 7 bases from J, with 9 bases between. CDR1 LNHDA and CDR2 SQIVND come from the germline V gene (reference sequence). As DNA, the CDR3 is TGTGCCAGTCGACTGGGGAATGAGCAGTTCTTC. Residues: CASRLGNEQFF.

This clone appeared a few times. The chain combines TRBV30 with TRBJ1-3, with a weak D call TRBD1 (5 bases). The CDR3 totals 12 residues. V shed 7 bases and J shed 4 bases, with 11 bases lying between them. Germline V gene data show CDR1 as GTSNPN and CDR2 as SVGIG (reference sequence). This CDR3 is CASGPGGNTIYF. CDR3 sequence (DNA): TGTGCCTCGGGACCCGGAGGAAACACCATATATTTT.

The J gene is TRBJ1-1, the V gene TRBV5-5; no reliable D call. CDR3 length: 17 amino acids. Germline V lookup: CDR1 SGHKS, CDR2 YYEKEE (reference sequence). Trimming removed 4 bases from V and 3 bases from J, with 22 bases in between. The CDR3 here is CASSRIFGARLDTEAFF. DNA of the CDR3: TGTGCCAGCAGCCGAATCTTTGGCGCCCGGCTCGACACTGAAGCTTTCTTT.